The 27 T cell receptor beta chains below were found in one sample sequenced in a study of CD8 T cells in ankylosing spondylitis. TCRdb ran MiXCR on the 5' RACE reads and lists one entry per CDR3 protein. The top ten hold 6% of the sample, which has 150,000 or so distinct CDR3 sequences, around 32% seen once. Sequenced sample: synovial fluid, either unsorted or a sorted T cell fraction (not recorded which). These receptors were obtained from a male donor with ankylosing spondylitis.

CDR3 DNA sequence: TGCGCCAGCAGCTTGGAGGGAGTCGGCAATCAGCCCCAGCATTTT. It yields the protein CASSLEGVGNQPQHF. V gene TRBV5-1 combines with J gene TRBJ1-5, with unresolved D. The V end lost 0 bases, the J end lost 2 bases, and 9 bases lay between the germline ends. The CDR3 length is 15 residues. Germline CDR1 reads SGHRS; CDR2 reads YFSETQ.

This clonotype has at least ten counts. This CDR3 is CASSVGGREEETQYF. The CDR3 bases are TGTGCCAGCAGCGTAGGAGGCAGGGAGGAAGAGACCCAGTACTTC. The chain couples TRBV9 to TRBJ2-5; D possibly corresponds to TRBD2 (6 bases). There are 15 residues in the CDR3. CDR1 is SGDLS and CDR2 is YYNGEE in the germline V gene. V shed 0 bases and J shed 3 bases, with 12 bases lying between them. Full variable domain (rest looked up from reference TRBV9 and TRBJ2-5): DSGVTQTPKHLITATGQRVTLRCSPRSGDLSVYWYQQSLDQGLQFLIQYYNGEERAKGNILERFSAQQFPDLHSELNLSSLELGDSALYFCASSVGGREEETQYFGPGTRLLVL.

The CDR3: CSAPQGDWEKLFF. DNA for the CDR3: TGCAGTGCCCCTCAGGGAGATTGGGAAAAACTGTTTTTT. The V gene is TRBV20-1, the J gene TRBJ1-4; the D gene is possibly TRBD1 (5 bases). This CDR3 region has 13 residues. CDR1 is DFQATT and CDR2 is SNEGSKA in the germline V gene (reference sequence). V was trimmed by 6 bases and J by 8 bases, leaving 16 bases between them.

The table lists this clonotype with many counts. The chain employs TRBV2 and TRBJ2-4, with 8 positions matching TRBD2. The germline gives CDR1 SNHLY, CDR2 FYNNEI. CDR3 length: 13 residues. After removal of 10 bases from V and 11 bases from J, the junction contained 13 bases not matched to a gene. Written as DNA, the CDR3 is TGTGCCACCCATGAGGGCGGGGGGCTTGTTCAGTACTTC. Translating it yields CATHEGGGLVQYF.

The chain employs TRBV5-1 and TRBJ1-1; no clear D gene. The CDR3 is made up of 15 amino acids. Trimming cost V 4 bases and J 1 base, with 14 bases left between them. Looked up from germline, CDR1 is SGHRS and CDR2 is YFSETQ. The CDR3 sequence: CASSPDSVANTEAFF. DNA of the CDR3: TGCGCCAGCAGCCCGGACTCGGTCGCGAACACTGAAGCTTTCTTT.

CDR3 residues: CASSLGQAHEKLFF. The CDR3 nucleotides are TGTGCCAGCAGTTTAGGACAGGCCCATGAAAAACTGTTTTTT. V and J are TRBV12-3 or TRBV12-4 and TRBJ1-4; D perhaps matches TRBD1 (6 bases). Trimming removed 1 base at V and 6 bases at J, with 9 bases between. The CDR3 totals 14 residues.

CDR3 nucleotide sequence: TGTGCCATCAGTGAGAACCGAAAGCTTGACGAGCAGTACTTC. Residues: CAISENRKLDEQYF. The rearrangement uses TRBV10-3 and TRBJ2-7; the D is unclear. V lost 2 bases and J lost 5, with 13 bases in between. CDR3 length: 14 residues. Looked up from germline, CDR1 is ENHRY and CDR2 is SYGVKD.

This clonotype came up many times. This sequence joins TRBV6-1 and TRBJ1-1; perhaps TRBD1 as D (5 bases). V lost 5 bases and J 6 bases, leaving 19 bases between the germline ends. The CDR3 runs 15 residues. The germline CDR1 and CDR2 sequences are MNHNS and SASEGT. CDR3 residues: CASSPWANRGAEAFF. For the CDR3, the DNA is TGTGCCAGCAGTCCGTGGGCGAACCGGGGCGCTGAAGCTTTCTTT.

This rearrangement joins TRBV20-1 to TRBJ2-5, with 11 bases fitting TRBD2. Germline CDR1 and CDR2: DFQATT and SNEGSKA (reference sequence). The CDR3 has 14 amino acids. J was trimmed by 2 bases and V by 4 bases; bases with no gene match: 3. The CDR3 region has the DNA TGCAGTGCTATCGGGACTAGCGGACAAGAGACCCAGTACTTC. The encoded protein is CSAIGTSGQETQYF.

This clonotype was seen more than once but under ten times. This chain links TRBV27 with TRBJ2-2, with a tentative D call TRBD2 (5 bases). Germline CDR1 is MNHEY and CDR2 is SMNVEV (reference sequence). The length of the CDR3 is 14 residues. V was clipped by 3 bases and J by 7 bases, with 12 bases between them. In DNA form, the CDR3 reads TGTGCCAGCAGTTTTCGCGGGTACTTCGGGGAGCTGTTTTTT. Its protein product is CASSFRGYFGELFF.

The table lists this clonotype with a few counts. The V and J genes are TRBV27 and TRBJ2-2; 9 positions agree with TRBD1. The CDR3 length is 16 residues. In germline, CDR1 is MNHEY, CDR2 SMNVEV (reference sequence). The DNA of the CDR3 is TGTGCGGCGAAGGGACAGGGCACCCTATCCACCGGGGAGCTGTTTTTT. The encoded protein is CAAKGQGTLSTGELFF.

This clonotype has at least ten counts. The V call is TRBV30, the J call TRBJ2-3; D remains unclear. Per the germline V gene, CDR1 is GTSNPN and CDR2 is SVGIG (reference sequence). The CDR3 contains 13 residues. V was shortened by 4 bases and J by 3 bases, with 11 bases between the two germline ends. CDR3 bases: TGTGCCTGGAATAGGCAGGTAACAGATACGCAGTATTTT. It codes for CAWNRQVTDTQYF.

This clonotype came up a few times. The chain is built from TRBV5-5 and TRBJ1-1, with D possibly matching TRBD1 (5 bases). Trimming pared 0 bases from V and 7 bases from J, leaving 7 bases between. The length of the CDR3 is 12 residues. The germline gives CDR1 SGHKS, CDR2 YYEKEE (reference sequence). CDR3 coding DNA: TGTGCCAGCAGCTTGGTGCAGGGTGAAGCTTTCTTT. The encoded protein is CASSLVQGEAFF.

This clonotype was observed many times. DNA for the CDR3: TGTGCCAGCTCACCACTTTCGAATGAAAAACTGTTTTTT. This sequence encodes CASSPLSNEKLFF. V and J are TRBV18 and TRBJ1-4, with D unresolved. CDR3 length equals 13 residues. Germline V gene data show CDR1 as KGHSH and CDR2 as LQKENI. V was shortened by 1 base and J by 5 bases, with 5 bases between the two germline ends.

The V gene is TRBV2, the J gene TRBJ2-7; D gene ambiguous. The germline V gene encodes CDR1 SNHLY and CDR2 FYNNEI. V was shortened by 3 bases and J by 3 bases, with 6 bases between the two germline ends. The CDR3 covers 12 residues. This CDR3 is CASSDESYEQYF. The CDR3 bases are TGTGCCAGCAGTGATGAGAGCTACGAGCAGTACTTC.

A few counts support this clonotype. The chain is built from TRBV7-3 and TRBJ2-3; 13 bases align to TRBD2. Trimming cost V 4 bases and J 6 bases; bases outside gene matches: 7. The CDR3 length is 16 residues. Per germline, CDR1 SGHTA and CDR2 FQGTGA. As DNA, the CDR3 is TGTGCCAGCAGCTCGGGACTAGCGGGGAGGAGGGATACGCAGTATTTT. This codes for CASSSGLAGRRDTQYF.

This clonotype was counted many times. The V and J genes are TRBV11-2 and TRBJ2-3, with a weak D call TRBD1 (5 bases). The CDR3 loop spans 16 amino acids. V was clipped by 3 bases and J by 0 bases, with 13 bases between them. Germline V CDR1 and CDR2: SGHAT, FQNNGV. The CDR3 DNA follows: TGTGCCAGCAGCTTTGGTAGGGGCCGAAGCACAGATACGCAGTATTTT. Translated: CASSFGRGRSTDTQYF.

This chain connects TRBV3-1 to TRBJ2-5; 14 bases fit TRBD2. The V gene end was trimmed by 3 bases and the J gene end by 4 bases; junction bases not matched to a gene: 10. The CDR3 length is 18 residues. Germline assignment: CDR1 LGHDT and CDR2 YNNKEL (reference sequence). The chain's CDR3 is CASSHISGLAGVSETQYF. The DNA for the CDR3 is TGTGCCAGCAGCCATATCTCGGGACTAGCGGGAGTATCAGAGACCCAGTACTTC.

The chain is built from TRBV28 and TRBJ1-2, with D hard to call. The CDR3 runs 19 residues. In germline, CDR1 is MDHEN, CDR2 SYDVKM. V dropped 4 bases and J dropped 2 bases, with 26 bases sitting between them. CDR3 DNA sequence: TGTGCCAGCAGTTCCCCCACGCGGGAGGCTAGGCCTAAGAACTATGGCTACACCTTC. This gives the protein CASSSPTREARPKNYGYTF.

The chain is built from TRBV29-1 and TRBJ2-1; D may be TRBD2 (6 bases). This CDR3 contains 13 residues. Trimming removed 6 bases from V and 5 bases from J, with 14 bases in between. Germline loops: CDR1 SQVTM, CDR2 ANQGSEA. Here the CDR3 reads CSVRLDGNNEQFF. The CDR3 nucleotides are TGCAGCGTACGACTAGATGGTAACAATGAGCAGTTCTTC.

This clonotype was seen a handful of times. The J gene is TRBJ2-7, the V gene TRBV6-1, with a tentative D call TRBD2 (5 bases). Germline CDR1 MNHNS, CDR2 SASEGT. Trimming took 2 bases from V and 0 from J, leaving 17 bases between them. The CDR3 has 17 residues. For the CDR3, the DNA is TGTGCCAGCAGTGAACGGAGAGGACTTCTAACCTCCTACGAGCAGTACTTC. Translating gives CASSERRGLLTSYEQYF.

The rearrangement joins TRBV6-2 or TRBV6-3 to TRBJ2-5; no clear D. The CDR3 has 13 residues. The V end lost 2 bases, the J end lost 6 bases, and 10 bases lay between the germline ends. Germline loops: CDR1 MNHEY, CDR2 SVGEGT. The CDR3 sequence is CASSYGQYKTQYF. CDR3 DNA sequence: TGTGCCAGCAGTTACGGGCAGTACAAGACCCAGTACTTC.

This clonotype was picked up many times. This rearrangement joins TRBV6-2 or TRBV6-3 to TRBJ2-1; D perhaps matches TRBD1 (6 bases). The V gene lost 6 bases and the J gene lost 6 bases, with 18 bases spanning the gap. The CDR3 contains 15 residues. Germline CDR1 is MNHEY and CDR2 is SVGEGT. DNA of the CDR3: TGTGCCAGCAGCCGCACTTGGACAGCGGCCAATGAGCAGTTCTTC. Translation: CASSRTWTAANEQFF.

This chain joins TRBV12-3 or TRBV12-4 and TRBJ2-3, with 9 nucleotides matching TRBD2. There are 14 residues in the CDR3. Losses at the gene ends were 4 bases for V and 6 bases for J; bases not matched to a gene: 5. The CDR3 protein is CASSSAGGGDTQYF. In nucleotides, the CDR3 is TGTGCCAGCAGTTCAGCGGGAGGAGGGGATACGCAGTATTTT.

The chain joins TRBV5-1 to TRBJ2-2; D gene ambiguous. With 0 bases removed from V and 4 bases from J, the gap between germline ends came to 7 bases. Germline CDR1 is SGHRS and CDR2 is YFSETQ. The CDR3 covers 14 residues. The CDR3 DNA reads as TGCGCCAGCAGCTTGGTCTGGGGCACCGGGGAGCTGTTTTTT. Protein sequence: CASSLVWGTGELFF. Filled out from reference TRBV5-1 and TRBJ2-2, the complete variable domain reads KAGVTQTPRYLIKTRGQQVTLSCSPISGHRSVSWYQQTPGQGLQFLFEYFSETQRNKGNFPGRFSGRQFSNSRSEMNVSTLELGDSALYLCASSLVWGTGELFFGEGSRLTVL.

This sequence joins TRBV11-2 and TRBJ1-4; a possible D gene is TRBD1 (6 bases). Germline CDR1 is SGHAT and CDR2 is FQNNGV. The CDR3 runs to 18 residues. V was clipped by 3 bases and J by 4 bases, with 21 bases between them. The CDR3 protein is CASSLWGPSGAFNEKLFF. CDR3 DNA: TGTGCCAGCAGCTTGTGGGGCCCGTCAGGGGCCTTTAATGAAAAACTGTTTTTT.

This clonotype has a handful of counts. The rearrangement joins TRBV7-9 to TRBJ1-1; D gene uncertain. The V end was cut by 7 bases, the J end by 1 base, with 16 bases between. The CDR3 contains 15 residues. The germline gives CDR1 SEHNR, CDR2 FQNEAQ (reference sequence). CDR3 region: CASTSIFGGNTEAFF. CDR3 nucleotide sequence: TGTGCCAGCACCTCCATTTTCGGTGGGAACACTGAAGCTTTCTTT.